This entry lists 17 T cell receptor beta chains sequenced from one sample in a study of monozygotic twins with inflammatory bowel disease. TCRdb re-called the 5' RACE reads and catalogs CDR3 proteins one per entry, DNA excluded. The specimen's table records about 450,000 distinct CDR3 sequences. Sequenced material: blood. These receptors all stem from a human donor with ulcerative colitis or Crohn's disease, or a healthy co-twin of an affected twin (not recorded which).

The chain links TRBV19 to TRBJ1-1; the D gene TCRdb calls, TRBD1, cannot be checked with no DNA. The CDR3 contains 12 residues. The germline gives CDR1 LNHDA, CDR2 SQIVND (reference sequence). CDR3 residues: CASRAAGVGAFF.

This chain's CDR3 is CASRQTSGLRGYEQYF. The rearrangement joins TRBV6-5 to TRBJ2-7; TCRdb's D gene call, TRBD2, goes unchecked for lack of DNA. The CDR3 totals 16 residues. Germline-derived CDR1 and CDR2 are MNHEY and SVGAGI.

CDR3 residues: CASQKTNTGELFF. The rearrangement uses TRBV18 and TRBJ2-2. The CDR3 consists of 13 residues. The germline V gene has CDR1 KGHSH and CDR2 LQKENI.

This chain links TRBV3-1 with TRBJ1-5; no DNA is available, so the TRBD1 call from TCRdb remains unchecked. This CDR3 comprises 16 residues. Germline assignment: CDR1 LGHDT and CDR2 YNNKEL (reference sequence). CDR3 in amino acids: CASSHGTGGSNQPQHF. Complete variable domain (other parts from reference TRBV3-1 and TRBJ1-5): DTAVSQTPKYLVTQMGNDKSIKCEQNLGHDTMYWYKQDSKKFLKIMFSYNNKELIINETVPNRFSPKSPDKAHLNLHINSLELGDSAVYFCASSHGTGGSNQPQHFGDGTRLSIL.

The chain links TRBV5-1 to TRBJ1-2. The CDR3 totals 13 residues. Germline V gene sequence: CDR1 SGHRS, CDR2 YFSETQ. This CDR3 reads CASSPAGGVGYTF.

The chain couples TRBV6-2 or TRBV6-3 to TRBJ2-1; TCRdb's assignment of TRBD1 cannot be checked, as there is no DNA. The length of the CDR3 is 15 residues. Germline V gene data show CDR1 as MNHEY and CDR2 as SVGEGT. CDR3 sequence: CASSLGVASYNEQFF.

The CDR3 sequence: CASSVVPSGSRGDTQYF. The rearrangement links TRBV9 to TRBJ2-3; without DNA, the TCRdb call of TRBD2 cannot be checked. CDR3 size: 17 residues. Germline V gene lookup returns CDR1 SGDLS and CDR2 YYNGEE.

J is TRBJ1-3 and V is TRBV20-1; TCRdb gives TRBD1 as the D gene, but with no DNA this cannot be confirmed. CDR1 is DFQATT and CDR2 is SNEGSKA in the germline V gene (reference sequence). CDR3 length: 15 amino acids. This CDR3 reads CSAGQGVGSGNTIYF.

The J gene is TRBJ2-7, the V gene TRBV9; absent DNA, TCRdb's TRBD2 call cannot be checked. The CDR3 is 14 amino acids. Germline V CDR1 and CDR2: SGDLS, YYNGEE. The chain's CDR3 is CASSVGSAGGGEHF.

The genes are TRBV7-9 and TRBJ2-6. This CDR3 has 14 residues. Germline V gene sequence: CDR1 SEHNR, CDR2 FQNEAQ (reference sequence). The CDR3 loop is CASRHGNGANVLTF.

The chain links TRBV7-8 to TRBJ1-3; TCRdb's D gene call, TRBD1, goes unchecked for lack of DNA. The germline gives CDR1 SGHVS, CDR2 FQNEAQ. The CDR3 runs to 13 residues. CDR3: CASSSTGENTIYF.

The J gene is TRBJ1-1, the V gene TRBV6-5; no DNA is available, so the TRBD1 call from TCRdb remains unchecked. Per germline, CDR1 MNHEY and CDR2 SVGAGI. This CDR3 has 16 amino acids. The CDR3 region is CASSYSNPGKGTEAFF.

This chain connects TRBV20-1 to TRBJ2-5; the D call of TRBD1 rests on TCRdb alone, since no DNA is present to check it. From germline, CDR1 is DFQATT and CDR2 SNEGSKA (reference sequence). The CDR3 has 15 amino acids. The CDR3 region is CSARDIGGWEETQYF.

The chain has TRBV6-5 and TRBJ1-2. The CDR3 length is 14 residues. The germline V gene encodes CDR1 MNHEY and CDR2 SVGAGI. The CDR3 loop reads CASSSRRPPYGYTF.

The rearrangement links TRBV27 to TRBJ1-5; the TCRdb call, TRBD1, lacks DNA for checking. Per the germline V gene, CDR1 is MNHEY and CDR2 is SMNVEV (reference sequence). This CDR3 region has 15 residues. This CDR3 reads CASSLHRVGNQPQHF.

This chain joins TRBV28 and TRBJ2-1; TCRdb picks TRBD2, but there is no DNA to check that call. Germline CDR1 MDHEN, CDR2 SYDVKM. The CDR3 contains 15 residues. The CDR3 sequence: CASSSGLAAHNEQFF.

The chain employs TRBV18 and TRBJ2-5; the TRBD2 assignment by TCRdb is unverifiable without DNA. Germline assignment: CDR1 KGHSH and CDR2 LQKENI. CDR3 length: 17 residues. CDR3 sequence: CASSLFSSGGSQETQYF.